The 3 T cell receptor beta chains below come from one sample, sequenced in a study of metastatic and nonmetastatic thyroid tumors. No patient received treatment before thyroid surgery. TCRdb called clones again from the PCR reads with MiXCR. The data show about 19,000 clones, roughly a third seen once. The source material was tumor tissue. The receptors here all came from a female donor with papillary thyroid cancer or a benign thyroid nodule (not recorded which). Some clones in this sample may be carry-over from other donors' samples.

In its sample, this clone was seen a few times. The rearrangement links TRBV6-2 or TRBV6-3 to TRBJ2-2; 7 bases fit TRBD2. The CDR3 totals 15 residues. Unmatched junction bases numbered 2, after V lost 0 bases and J lost 4 bases. From germline, CDR1 is MNHEY and CDR2 SVGEGT. In nucleotides, the CDR3 is TGTGCCAGCAGTTACTCGAAGCGGGGCACCGGGGAGCTGTTTTTT. Its protein product is CASSYSKRGTGELFF.

In DNA form, the CDR3 reads TGTGCCAGCAGCTTTGGTGGCGGGGGAGTCTACAATGAGCAGTTCTTC. This codes for CASSFGGGGVYNEQFF. The chain links TRBV11-2 to TRBJ2-1; 7 bases map to TRBD2. Germline V gene data show CDR1 as SGHAT and CDR2 as FQNNGV. CDR3 size: 16 residues. Germline trimming cut 3 bases from V and 3 bases from J; bases unmatched to any gene: 8. The full variable domain, with the rest looked up from reference TRBV11-2 and TRBJ2-1, is EAGVAQSPRYKIIEKRQSVAFWCNPISGHATLYWYQQILGQGPKLLIQFQNNGVVDDSQLPKDRFSAERLKGVDSTLKIQPAKLEDSAVYLCASSFGGGGVYNEQFFGPGTRLTVL.

This clone was found a few times. The rearrangement joins TRBV28 to TRBJ1-1; no clear D gene. Germline-derived CDR1 and CDR2 are MDHEN and SYDVKM. V was clipped by 4 bases and J by 8 bases, with 23 bases between them. CDR3 size: 16 residues. The CDR3 is CASSSNQLEVEREAFF. The CDR3 nucleotides read TGTGCCAGCAGTTCAAACCAACTTGAGGTGGAACGGGAAGCTTTCTTT.